The 27 T cell receptor beta chains presented below share a single source sample, sequenced in a study of T cell changes during pregnancy in multiple sclerosis. Assay: immunoSEQ multiplex PCR; the TCRdb copy retains only in-frame clones and omits some. Of 75,000 to 100,000 clones listed, around 92% are singletons. Source: peripheral blood, taken after pregnancy. The origin of the receptors is a female donor in good health, enrolled as a control in a pregnancy study.

V usage is TRBV4-1 and J usage is TRBJ2-2, with TRBD1 matching over 7 bases. The CDR3 sequence is 14 residues long. The germline gives CDR1 MGHRA, CDR2 YSYEKL. V was pared by 6 bases and J by 0 bases, with 1 base of the junction left unmatched. CDR3 sequence: CASRGGANTGELFF. CDR3 nucleotides: TGCGCCAGCAGAGGGGGCGCGAACACCGGGGAGCTGTTTTTT.

This clone is a singleton in its sample. V is TRBV5-6 and J is TRBJ2-7; D gene ambiguous. V dropped 2 bases and J dropped 5 bases, with 5 bases sitting between them. CDR1 and CDR2 from the germline V gene are SGHDT and YYEEEE. The CDR3 runs 11 residues. For the CDR3, the DNA is TGTGCCAGCAGCTTTAGTGACGAGCAGTACTTC. Residues: CASSFSDEQYF. Combining the CDR3 with reference TRBV5-6 and TRBJ2-7 gives the whole variable domain DAGVTQSPTHLIKTRGQQVTLRCSPKSGHDTVSWYQQALGQGPQFIFQYYEEEERQRGNFPDRFSGHQFPNYSSELNVNALLLGDSALYLCASSFSDEQYFGPGTRLTVT.

The chain links TRBV27 to TRBJ1-2, with D perhaps TRBD1 (6 bases). The CDR3 loop spans 14 amino acids. Germline CDR1 is MNHEY and CDR2 is SMNVEV (reference sequence). Trimming pared 0 bases from V and 5 bases from J, leaving 10 bases between. This CDR3 reads CASSLSGGQYGYTF. As DNA, the CDR3 is TGTGCCAGCAGTTTATCAGGGGGACAATATGGCTACACCTTC.

CDR3 sequence reads: CASSYSAGSPLHF. The DNA for the CDR3 is TGTGCCAGCAGTTACTCGGCGGGATCACCCCTCCACTTT. V and J are TRBV6-5 and TRBJ1-6, with D unresolved. CDR1 and CDR2 from the germline V gene are MNHEY and SVGAGI. The CDR3 runs to 13 residues. V lost 0 bases and J 10 bases, leaving 7 bases between the germline ends.

This chain links TRBV2 with TRBJ2-1; the match to TRBD2 covers 10 bases. This CDR3 has 15 residues. V lost 7 bases, J lost 5 bases, and 8 bases stayed unmatched. Germline values: CDR1 SNHLY, CDR2 FYNNEI. The CDR3 bases are TGTGCCAGCAAAGGTGGACTAGCGGTGAACAATGAGCAGTTCTTC. Protein: CASKGGLAVNNEQFF.

The V gene is TRBV4-3, the J gene TRBJ1-1; D perhaps matches TRBD1 (5 bases). The CDR3 extends over 16 amino acids. The ends were cut back, 0 bases at V and 2 bases at J, with 13 bases in the middle. Germline V lookup: CDR1 LGHNA, CDR2 YSLEER. Here the CDR3 DNA reads TGCGCCAGCAGCCAAGATCGCGGGACGGCAAACACTGAAGCTTTCTTT. Amino acids: CASSQDRGTANTEAFF.

The chain is built from TRBV19 and TRBJ1-3; 7 positions agree with TRBD1. Germline V gene data show CDR1 as LNHDA and CDR2 as SQIVND (reference sequence). V shed 10 bases and J 0 bases; nucleotides not matched to a gene: 3. CDR3 length: 13 amino acids. The CDR3 here is CATAGGSGNTIYF. The CDR3 nucleotides are TGTGCCACAGCAGGGGGCTCTGGAAACACCATATATTTT.

A note on this clone: At one boundary the junction diverges from the germline segment, which might be a read error. The chain links TRBV7-7 to TRBJ2-5; D not certain. The CDR3 covers 13 residues. The germline CDR1 and CDR2 sequences are SSHAT and FNYEAQ (reference sequence). Here the CDR3 DNA reads TGTGCTAGCAGCTTAACACGTCAAGAGACCCAGTACTTC. This encodes CASSLTRQETQYF.

The V gene is TRBV4-2, the J gene TRBJ1-5; no clear D gene. CDR1 and CDR2 from the germline V gene are LGHNA and YNFKEQ. This CDR3 has 15 residues. V gave up 0 bases and J gave up 4 bases, with 10 bases separating them. CDR3 coding DNA: TGTGCCAGCAGCCAAGATGGGAGCACTAATCAGCCCCAGCATTTT. It encodes CASSQDGSTNQPQHF.

The chain recombines TRBV6-6 with TRBJ1-5; weak D call: TRBD1 (6 bases). The CDR3 length is 13 residues. V shed 6 bases and J shed 5 bases, with 11 bases lying between them. Germline CDR1 reads MNHNY; CDR2 reads SVGAGI (reference sequence). The CDR3 sequence: CASRNRAYQPQHF. The CDR3 DNA follows: TGTGCCAGCAGAAACAGGGCCTATCAGCCCCAGCATTTT.

The chain is built from TRBV5-1 and TRBJ1-1; D is undetermined. The CDR3 extends over 14 amino acids. Germline CDR1 reads SGHRS; CDR2 reads YFSETQ. Trimming shortened V by 1 base and J by 1 base, and 8 bases separated the two germline ends. For the CDR3, the DNA is TGCGCCAGCAGCTTGTCAGCGACGAACACTGAAGCTTTCTTT. It is translated as CASSLSATNTEAFF.

V is TRBV30 and J is TRBJ1-3; D uncertain. V dropped 0 bases and J dropped 2 bases, with 2 bases sitting between them. Germline V gives CDR1 GTSNPN, CDR2 SVGIG (reference sequence). CDR3 length: 12 amino acids. DNA for the CDR3: TGTGCCTGGAGTGTCGCTGGAAACACCATATATTTT. Its translation: CAWSVAGNTIYF.

This clone came up once. The J gene is TRBJ1-2, the V gene TRBV7-9, with 9 bases identical to TRBD1. V shed 1 base, J shed 5 bases, and the junction held 2 bases outside the gene matches. CDR1 and CDR2 from the germline V gene are SEHNR and FQNEAQ (reference sequence). There are 14 residues in the CDR3. CDR3 sequence: CASSLDGTGYGYTF. The CDR3 DNA reads as TGTGCCAGCAGCTTAGATGGGACAGGGTATGGCTACACCTTC.

The rearrangement links TRBV6-1 to TRBJ2-5; a possible D gene is TRBD2 (6 bases). V was shortened by 0 bases and J by 7 bases, with 18 bases between the two germline ends. Per the germline V gene, CDR1 is MNHNS and CDR2 is SASEGT. The CDR3 length is 16 residues. The CDR3: CASSEALTGGGGTQYF. CDR3 in DNA: TGTGCCAGCAGTGAAGCCCTAACCGGGGGAGGTGGGACCCAGTACTTC.

V and J are TRBV21-1 and TRBJ1-2; the table's D call, TRBD1, was not checked against the DNA. TRBV21-1 is marked as a pseudogene. CDR3 length equals 12 residues. In DNA form, the CDR3 reads TGTGCCAGCAGCATTATTGGGGCGGGCTACACCTTC. Encoded protein: CASSIIGAGYTF.

This chain uses TRBV18 with TRBJ1-2; TRBD1 is a possible D gene (5 bases). V lost 4 bases and J 4 bases, leaving 10 bases between the germline ends. The CDR3 consists of 13 residues. Germline V gene lookup returns CDR1 KGHSH and CDR2 LQKENI. Here the CDR3 reads CASSRPGSYGYTF. Here the CDR3 DNA reads TGTGCCAGCTCACGACCAGGGAGCTATGGCTACACCTTC.

This chain uses TRBV10-3 with TRBJ1-3, with TRBD1 matching over 9 bases. CDR3 size: 16 residues. Germline CDR1 reads ENHRY; CDR2 reads SYGVKD. Germline trimming cut 3 bases from V and 1 base from J; bases unmatched to any gene: 4. Here the CDR3 reads CAISDRDRASGNTIYF. The CDR3 nucleotides are TGTGCCATCAGTGATCGGGACAGGGCTTCTGGAAACACCATATATTTT.

A note on this clone: Different DNA sequences within this sample yield the same CDR3. V and J are TRBV19 and TRBJ1-4; tentative D call: TRBD1 (5 bases). Looked up from germline, CDR1 is LNHDA and CDR2 is SQIVND (reference sequence). V dropped 5 bases and J dropped 7 bases, with 14 bases sitting between them. There are 14 residues in the CDR3. The CDR3 DNA reads as TGTGCCAGTAGTGGCGGGGGACTTGGTGAAAAACTGTTTTTT. Its protein product is CASSGGGLGEKLFF.

J is TRBJ2-7 and V is TRBV29-1; the D gene is possibly TRBD1 (6 bases). The V and J ends lost 7 bases and 6 bases respectively, with 16 bases between them. CDR3 length: 12 amino acids. CDR1 and CDR2 (germline): SQVTM, ANQGSEA. The CDR3 loop is CSATGQSVEQYF. CDR3 DNA sequence: TGCAGCGCAACCGGACAGTCTGTCGAGCAGTACTTC.

This clone was observed a handful of times. CDR3 sequence (DNA): TGTGCCAGCAGCTTAGCGGTCAACAGGGGTAATTCACCCCTCCACTTT. This encodes CASSLAVNRGNSPLHF. This chain links TRBV7-8 with TRBJ1-6; 7 positions match TRBD1. CDR3 length: 16 amino acids. The trim removed 0 bases at V and 6 bases at J, leaving 5 bases unmatched. Per germline, CDR1 SGHVS and CDR2 FQNEAQ.

The CDR3 nucleotides are TGTGCCAGCAGTTACACTGGGACAGGCTTACCCTACGAGCAGTACTTC. Translation: CASSYTGTGLPYEQYF. The chain has TRBV6-5 and TRBJ2-7, with 8 bases that match TRBD1. The CDR3 covers 16 residues. Germline-derived CDR1 and CDR2 are MNHEY and SVGAGI. J was trimmed by 2 bases and V by 2 bases; bases with no gene match: 8.

The DNA for the CDR3 is TGTGCCAGCAAACGAGGCTCTAATTCACCCCTCCACTTT. This sequence encodes CASKRGSNSPLHF. The V call is TRBV7-3, the J call TRBJ1-6, with D uncertain. Germline V gene data show CDR1 as SGHTA and CDR2 as FQGTGA. The V gene lost 7 bases and the J gene lost 6 bases, with 10 bases spanning the gap. CDR3 length equals 13 residues. Full variable domain (missing parts from reference TRBV7-3 and TRBJ1-6): GAGVSQTPSNKVTEKGKYVELRCDPISGHTALYWYRQSLGQGPEFLIYFQGTGAADDSGLPNDRFFAVRPEGSVSTLKIQRTERGDSAVYLCASKRGSNSPLHFGNGTRLTVT.

J is TRBJ2-5 and V is TRBV28; no clear D. Germline V gene lookup returns CDR1 MDHEN and CDR2 SYDVKM. The ends were cut back, 7 bases at V and 3 bases at J, with 6 bases in the middle. The CDR3 is 11 amino acids. The CDR3 DNA reads as TGTGCCAGCACCCTCGAAGAGACCCAGTACTTC. It codes for CASTLEETQYF. Drawing the rest from reference TRBV28 and TRBJ2-5, the complete variable domain is DVKVTQSSRYLVKRTGEKVFLECVQDMDHENMFWYRQDPGLGLRLIYFSYDVKMKEKGDIPEGYSVSREKKERFSLILESASTNQTSMYLCASTLEETQYFGPGTRLLVL.

As to this clone: At one of its ends the junction is not consistent with the germline gene, which may arise from a read error. The chain employs TRBV7-7 and TRBJ2-5; 7 bases fit TRBD1. The CDR3 runs 13 residues. CDR1 SSHAT and CDR2 FNYEAQ come from the germline V gene (reference sequence). The CDR3 nucleotides are TGTGCTAGCAGCTTCACAGGGGCAGAGACCCAGTACTTC. This gives the protein CASSFTGAETQYF.

On this clone itself: Other DNA sequences in the sample encode the same CDR3. V gene TRBV2 combines with J gene TRBJ1-1; no definite D call. CDR3 length: 11 residues. V was pared by 8 bases and J by 1 base, with 5 bases between. CDR1 and CDR2 (germline): SNHLY, FYNNEI. As DNA, the CDR3 is TGTGCCAGCGGTAGGAACACTGAAGCTTTCTTT. This gives the protein CASGRNTEAFF.

This chain connects TRBV4-2 to TRBJ1-6; D ambiguous. The CDR3 sequence is 14 residues long. Per germline, CDR1 LGHNA and CDR2 YNFKEQ. V dropped 0 bases and J dropped 7 bases, with 7 bases sitting between them. In DNA form, the CDR3 reads TGTGCCAGCAGCCAAGATTACGAGAATTCACCCCTCCACTTT. Translating gives CASSQDYENSPLHF.

The V gene is TRBV30, the J gene TRBJ2-5, with 12 bases identical to TRBD1. Germline values: CDR1 GTSNPN, CDR2 SVGIG (reference sequence). V lost 0 bases to trimming and J lost 5 bases; unmatched junction nucleotides: 1. The CDR3 is 14 residues long. The CDR3 region has the DNA TGTGCCTGGAGTGTGGGACAGGGGGCGGAGACCCAGTACTTC. Translation gives CAWSVGQGAETQYF.